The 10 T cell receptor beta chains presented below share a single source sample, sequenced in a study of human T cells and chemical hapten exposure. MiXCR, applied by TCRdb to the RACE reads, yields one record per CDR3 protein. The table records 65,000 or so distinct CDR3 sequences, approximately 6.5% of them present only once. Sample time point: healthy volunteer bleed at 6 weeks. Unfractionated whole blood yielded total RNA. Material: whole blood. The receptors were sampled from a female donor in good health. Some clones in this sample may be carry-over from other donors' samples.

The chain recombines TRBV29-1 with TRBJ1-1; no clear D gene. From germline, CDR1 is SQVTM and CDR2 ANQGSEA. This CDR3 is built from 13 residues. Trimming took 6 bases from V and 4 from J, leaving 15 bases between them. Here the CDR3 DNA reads TGCAGCGTCGCCCAACGACTCGGCACTGAAGCTTTCTTT. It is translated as CSVAQRLGTEAFF.

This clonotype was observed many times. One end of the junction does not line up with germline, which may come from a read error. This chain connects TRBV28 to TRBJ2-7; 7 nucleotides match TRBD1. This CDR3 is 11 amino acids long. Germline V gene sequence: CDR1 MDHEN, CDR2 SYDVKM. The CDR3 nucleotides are TGTGCCAGCGCTTTAAACAGGGGCTTGGACTTC. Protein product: CASALNRGLDF.

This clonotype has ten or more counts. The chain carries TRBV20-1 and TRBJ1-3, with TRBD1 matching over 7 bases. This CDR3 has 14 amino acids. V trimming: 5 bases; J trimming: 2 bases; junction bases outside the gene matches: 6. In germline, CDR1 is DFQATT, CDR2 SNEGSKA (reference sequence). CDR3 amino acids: CSACSDRAGNTIYF. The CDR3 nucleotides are TGCAGTGCTTGTTCCGACAGGGCTGGAAACACCATATATTTT.

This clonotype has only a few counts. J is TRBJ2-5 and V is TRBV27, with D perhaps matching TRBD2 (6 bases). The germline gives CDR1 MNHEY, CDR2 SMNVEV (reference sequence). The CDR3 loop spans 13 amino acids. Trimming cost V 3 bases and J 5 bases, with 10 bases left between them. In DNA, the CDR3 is TGTGCCAGCAGTTTTTTGGAGGGGGAGACCCAGTACTTC. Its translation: CASSFLEGETQYF.

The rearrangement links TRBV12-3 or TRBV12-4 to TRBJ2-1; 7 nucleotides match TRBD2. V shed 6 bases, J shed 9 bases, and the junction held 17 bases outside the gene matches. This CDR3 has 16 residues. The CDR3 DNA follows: TGTGCCAGCAGCTCCCTACCGGGAGGCCCCAAGGGTGAGCAGTTCTTC. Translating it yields CASSSLPGGPKGEQFF.

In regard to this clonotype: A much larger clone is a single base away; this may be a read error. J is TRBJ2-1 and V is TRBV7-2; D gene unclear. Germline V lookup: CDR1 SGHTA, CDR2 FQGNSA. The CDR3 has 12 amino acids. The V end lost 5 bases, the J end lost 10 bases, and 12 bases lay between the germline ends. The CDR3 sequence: CASSDFRGEQFF. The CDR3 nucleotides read TGTGCCAGCAGCGATTTCCGTGGAGAGCAGTTCTTC.

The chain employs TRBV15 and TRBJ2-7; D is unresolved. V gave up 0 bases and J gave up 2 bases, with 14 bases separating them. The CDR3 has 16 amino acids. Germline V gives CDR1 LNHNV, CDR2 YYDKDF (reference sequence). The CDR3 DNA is TGTGCCACCAGCAGAGATCTACCCACCAGGACCTACGAGCAGTACTTC. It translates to CATSRDLPTRTYEQYF.

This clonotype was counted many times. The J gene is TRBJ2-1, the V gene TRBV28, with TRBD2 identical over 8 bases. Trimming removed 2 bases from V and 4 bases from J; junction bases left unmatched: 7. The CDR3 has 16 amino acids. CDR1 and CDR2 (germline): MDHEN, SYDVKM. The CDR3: CASSLIGGRRYNEQFF. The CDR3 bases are TGTGCCAGCAGTTTAATTGGCGGGAGGCGGTACAATGAGCAGTTCTTC.

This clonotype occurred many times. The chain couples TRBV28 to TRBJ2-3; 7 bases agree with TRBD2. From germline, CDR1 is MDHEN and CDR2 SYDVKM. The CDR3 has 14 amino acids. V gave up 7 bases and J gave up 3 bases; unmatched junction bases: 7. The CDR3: CASKGSGTTDTQYF. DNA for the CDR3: TGTGCCAGCAAAGGGAGCGGGACGACAGATACGCAGTATTTT.

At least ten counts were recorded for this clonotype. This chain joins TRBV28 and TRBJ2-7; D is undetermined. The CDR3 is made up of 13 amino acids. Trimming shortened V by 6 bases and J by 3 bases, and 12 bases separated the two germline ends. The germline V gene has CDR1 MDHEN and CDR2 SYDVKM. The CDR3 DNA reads TGTGCCAGCAGCCCCGGACGCGTCTACGAGCAGTACTTC. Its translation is CASSPGRVYEQYF.